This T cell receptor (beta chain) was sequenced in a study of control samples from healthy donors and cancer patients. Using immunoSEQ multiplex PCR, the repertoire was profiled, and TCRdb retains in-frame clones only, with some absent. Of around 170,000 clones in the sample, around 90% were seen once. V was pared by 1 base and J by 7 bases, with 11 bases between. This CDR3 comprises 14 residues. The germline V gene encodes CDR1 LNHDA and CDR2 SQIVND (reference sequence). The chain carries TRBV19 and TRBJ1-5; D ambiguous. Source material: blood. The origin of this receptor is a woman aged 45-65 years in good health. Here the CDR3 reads CASSIGAAGQPQHF. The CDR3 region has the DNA TGTGCCAGTAGTATAGGGGCCGCCGGGCAGCCCCAGCATTTT.